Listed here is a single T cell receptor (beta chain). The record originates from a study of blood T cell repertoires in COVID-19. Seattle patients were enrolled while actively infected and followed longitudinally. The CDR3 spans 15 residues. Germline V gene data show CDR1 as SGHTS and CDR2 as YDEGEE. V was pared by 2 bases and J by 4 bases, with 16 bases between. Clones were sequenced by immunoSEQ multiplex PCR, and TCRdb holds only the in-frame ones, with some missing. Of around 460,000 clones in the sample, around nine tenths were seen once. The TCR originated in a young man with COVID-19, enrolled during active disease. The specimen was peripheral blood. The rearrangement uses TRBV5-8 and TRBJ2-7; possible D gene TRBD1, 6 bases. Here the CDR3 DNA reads TGTGCCAGCAGCTTCCACAGGGTTAACCAATACGAGCAGTACTTC. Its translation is CASSFHRVNQYEQYF.